This TCR beta chain was recorded in a study of T cells in Graves' hyperthyroidism and ophthalmopathy. This clonotype came up many times. CDR3 length equals 15 residues. Germline CDR1 and CDR2: SGHAT and FQNNGV. V was trimmed by 1 base and J by 9 bases, leaving 16 bases between them. TCR beta CDR3 region amplification was performed from RNA transcripts. The study used the HTBI primer set for a first-round RT-PCR of the TCR CDR3. TCRdb processed the multiplex PCR reads anew with MiXCR; each CDR3 protein has one entry. The table records approximately 420,000 distinct CDR3 sequences, roughly 13% of them present only once. Uncontrolled infection, other autoimmune disease, pregnancy or lactation excluded patients.

The gene calls are TRBV11-2 and TRBJ2-1, with D perhaps TRBD1 (5 bases). The TCR sequence derives from a woman aged 18-29 years with Graves' hyperthyroidism. What was sequenced was blood. In nucleotides, the CDR3 is TGTGCCAGCAGCTTAGCAGGCCAGGGTGTTGGTGAGCAGTTCTTC. This codes for CASSLAGQGVGEQFF.